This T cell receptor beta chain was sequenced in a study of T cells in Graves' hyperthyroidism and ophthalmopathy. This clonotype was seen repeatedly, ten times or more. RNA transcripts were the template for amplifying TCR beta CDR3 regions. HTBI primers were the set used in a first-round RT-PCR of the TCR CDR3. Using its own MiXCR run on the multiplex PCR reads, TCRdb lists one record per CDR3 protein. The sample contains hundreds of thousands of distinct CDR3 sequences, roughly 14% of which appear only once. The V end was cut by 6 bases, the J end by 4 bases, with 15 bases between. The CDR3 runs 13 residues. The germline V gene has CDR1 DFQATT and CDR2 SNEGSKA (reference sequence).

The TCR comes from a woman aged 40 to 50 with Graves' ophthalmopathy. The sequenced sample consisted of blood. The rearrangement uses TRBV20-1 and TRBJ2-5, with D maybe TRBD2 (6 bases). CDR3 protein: CSAPMGGAETQYF. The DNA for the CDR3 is TGCAGTGCCCCCATGGGCGGGGCAGAGACCCAGTACTTC.